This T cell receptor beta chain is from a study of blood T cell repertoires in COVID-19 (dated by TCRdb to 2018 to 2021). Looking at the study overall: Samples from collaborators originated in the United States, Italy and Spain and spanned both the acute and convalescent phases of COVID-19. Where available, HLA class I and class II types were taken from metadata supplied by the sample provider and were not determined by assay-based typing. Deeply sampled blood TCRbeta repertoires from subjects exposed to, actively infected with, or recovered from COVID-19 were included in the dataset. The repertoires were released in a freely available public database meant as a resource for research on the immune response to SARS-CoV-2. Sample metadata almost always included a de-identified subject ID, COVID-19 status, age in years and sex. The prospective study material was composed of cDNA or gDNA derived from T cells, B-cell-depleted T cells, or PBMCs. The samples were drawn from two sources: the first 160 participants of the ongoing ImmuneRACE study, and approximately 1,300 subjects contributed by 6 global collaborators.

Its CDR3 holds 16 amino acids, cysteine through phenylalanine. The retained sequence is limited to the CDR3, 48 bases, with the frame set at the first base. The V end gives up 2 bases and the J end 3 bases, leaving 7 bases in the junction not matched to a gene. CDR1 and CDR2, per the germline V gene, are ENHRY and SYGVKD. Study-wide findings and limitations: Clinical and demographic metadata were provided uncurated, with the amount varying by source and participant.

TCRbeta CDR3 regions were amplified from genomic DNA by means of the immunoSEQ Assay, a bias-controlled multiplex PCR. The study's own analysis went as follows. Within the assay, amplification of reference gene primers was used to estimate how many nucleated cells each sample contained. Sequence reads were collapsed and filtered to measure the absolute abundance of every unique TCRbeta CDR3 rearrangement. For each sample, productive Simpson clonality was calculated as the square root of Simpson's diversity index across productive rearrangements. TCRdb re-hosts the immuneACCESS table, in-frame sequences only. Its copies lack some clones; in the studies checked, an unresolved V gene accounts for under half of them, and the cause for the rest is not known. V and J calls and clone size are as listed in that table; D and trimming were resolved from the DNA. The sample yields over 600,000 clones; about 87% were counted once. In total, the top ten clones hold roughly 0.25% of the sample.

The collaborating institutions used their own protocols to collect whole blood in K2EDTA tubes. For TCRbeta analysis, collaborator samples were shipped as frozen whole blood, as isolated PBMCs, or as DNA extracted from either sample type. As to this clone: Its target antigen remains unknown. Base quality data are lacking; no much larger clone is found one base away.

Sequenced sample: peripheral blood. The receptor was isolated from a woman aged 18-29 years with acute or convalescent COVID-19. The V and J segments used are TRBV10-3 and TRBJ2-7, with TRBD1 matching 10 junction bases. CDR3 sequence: CAISETWTGGVYEQYF. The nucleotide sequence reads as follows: TGTGCCATCAGTGAGACCTGGACAGGGGGGGTCTACGAGCAGTACTTC.